This T cell receptor beta chain was recovered during a study of blood T cell repertoires in COVID-19. Looking at the study overall: There were acute and convalescent COVID-19 samples, and they came from the United States, Italy and Spain. In each case, the material was cDNA or gDNA derived from T cells, B-cell-depleted T cells, or PBMCs.

Seattle enrolled patients during active infection and tracked them longitudinally. How the authors handled the data: Nucleated cell counts were estimated from reference gene primer amplification. TCRdb's copy holds only in-frame clones and misses some; the assay was immunoSEQ multiplex PCR. That table is the source of V, J and clone size, and D and trimming were worked out from the DNA. The data hold 450,000 or so clones, with roughly 90% observed a single time. V shed 5 bases, J shed 5 bases, and the junction held 11 bases outside the gene matches. This CDR3 comprises 16 residues. CDR1 is MNHNY and CDR2 is SVGAGI in the germline V gene (reference sequence).

The source of this sequence is a man aged 18 to 29 with COVID-19, enrolled during active disease. V usage is TRBV6-6 and J usage is TRBJ2-3; 9 bases agree with TRBD1. Sample: peripheral blood. The CDR3 loop is CASSHPTTGGLDTQYF. In DNA form, the CDR3 reads TGTGCCAGCAGTCACCCGACGACAGGGGGATTAGATACGCAGTATTTT.